Included here is one T cell receptor (beta chain) sequence, with context. Its antigen is as yet unknown. The data originate from a study of identifying expanded T cells in peripheral blood. Collection occurred without any documented infections or immune events in donors. Using immunoSEQ multiplex PCR, the repertoire was profiled, and TCRdb retains in-frame clones only, with some absent. The sample shows approximately 57,000 clones, over 85% of them seen only once. Study outcomes and limitations: Clone count variance between roughly 2-week samples rose with total template count. About 1.2 clones differed between technical replicates, versus around 15 and 19 over time.

CDR1 MNHEY and CDR2 SVGAGI come from the germline V gene. This CDR3 is built from 15 residues. Trimming at V came to 2 bases and at J to 5 bases, leaving 8 bases not matched to a gene. The gene calls are TRBV6-5 and TRBJ2-7, with 8 bases that match TRBD2. The sequence came from a person aged 18 to 75 in good health. Sequencing input: blood. The chain's CDR3 is CASSYPPGTSDEQYF. CDR3 DNA: TGTGCCAGCAGTTACCCCCCCGGGACTAGTGACGAGCAGTACTTC.